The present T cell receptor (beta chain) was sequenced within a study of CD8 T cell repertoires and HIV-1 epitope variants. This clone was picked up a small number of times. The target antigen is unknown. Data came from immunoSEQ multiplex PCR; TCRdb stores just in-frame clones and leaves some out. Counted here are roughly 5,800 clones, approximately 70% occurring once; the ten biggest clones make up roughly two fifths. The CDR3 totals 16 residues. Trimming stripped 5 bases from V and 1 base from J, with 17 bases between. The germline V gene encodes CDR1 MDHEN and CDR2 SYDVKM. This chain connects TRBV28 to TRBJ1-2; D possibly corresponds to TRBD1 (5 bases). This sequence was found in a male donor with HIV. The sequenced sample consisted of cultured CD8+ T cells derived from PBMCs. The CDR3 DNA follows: TGTGCCAGCAGTCTGGACCCGACAGATTTTAACTATGGCTACACCTTC. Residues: CASSLDPTDFNYGYTF.